The 2 T cell receptor beta chains in this list originate from one sample, sequenced in a study of cytomegalovirus exposure and HLA in healthy donors. Primers included in the PCR were 60 Vbeta and 13 Jbeta primers. Measured with immunoSEQ multiplex PCR; TCRdb has only the in-frame clones, and not every one. Of about 120,000 clones in the sample, just under 75% are singletons; the top ten hold just over 2%. The sample comprised PBMCs. These receptors were taken from a human donor in good health.

This clone appeared a few times. CDR3 nucleotide sequence: TGCGCCAGCAGCCAAGATCAAGGGGGTGGGGGCTCCAAACTGTTTTTT. Translated, it gives CASSQDQGGGGSKLFF. The V gene is TRBV4-3, the J gene TRBJ1-4; TRBD1 is a possible D gene (6 bases). The CDR3 is 16 residues long. Germline V gene sequence: CDR1 LGHNA, CDR2 YSLEER. V was clipped by 0 bases and J by 11 bases, with 19 bases between them.

The gene calls are TRBV30 and TRBJ2-3; possibly TRBD1 for D (6 bases). Per germline, CDR1 GTSNPN and CDR2 SVGIG (reference sequence). V lost 2 bases and J 3 bases, leaving 15 bases between the germline ends. The CDR3 length is 15 residues. CDR3 residues: CAWSSQGRGTDTQYF. The DNA for the CDR3 is TGTGCCTGGAGTTCTCAGGGGCGCGGGACAGATACGCAGTATTTT.